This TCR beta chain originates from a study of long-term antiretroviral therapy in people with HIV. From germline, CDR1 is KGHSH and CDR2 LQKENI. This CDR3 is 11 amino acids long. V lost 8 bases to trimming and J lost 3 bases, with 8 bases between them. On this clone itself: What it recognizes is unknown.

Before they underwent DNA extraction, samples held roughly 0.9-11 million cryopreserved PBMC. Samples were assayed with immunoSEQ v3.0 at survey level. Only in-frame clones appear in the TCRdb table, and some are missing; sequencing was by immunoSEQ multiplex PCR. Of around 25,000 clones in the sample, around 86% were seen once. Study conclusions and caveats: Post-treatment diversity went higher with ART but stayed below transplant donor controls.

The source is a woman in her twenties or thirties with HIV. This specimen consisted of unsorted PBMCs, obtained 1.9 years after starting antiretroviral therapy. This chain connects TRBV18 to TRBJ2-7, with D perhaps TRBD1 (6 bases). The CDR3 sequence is CASMDSYEQYF. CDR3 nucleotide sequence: TGTGCCAGCATGGACAGCTACGAGCAGTACTTC.